This T cell receptor beta chain was sequenced in a study of blood T cell repertoires in COVID-19. Study-level background: COVID-19 samples from acute and convalescent phases originated in the United States, Italy and Spain. Sample material is recorded as cDNA or gDNA derived from T cells, B-cell-depleted T cells, or PBMCs.

Seattle participants joined during active infection and were tracked over time. The length of the CDR3 is 13 residues. The V end lost 6 bases, the J end lost 6 bases, and 13 bases lay between the germline ends. Germline CDR1 and CDR2: MGHDK and SYGVNS. Per the original data handling: Estimated nucleated cell counts came from reference gene primer amplification. Repertoires were generated with immunoSEQ multiplex PCR, while TCRdb's copy carries only in-frame clones and drops some. The V and J calls and clone size come from that table; D and trimming were worked out from the DNA. The sample records some 180,000 clones, roughly 76% being singletons.

This clonotype originated in a woman in her forties with COVID-19, enrolled during active disease. Sequencing used peripheral blood. This sequence joins TRBV25-1 and TRBJ2-3; D is possibly TRBD1 (6 bases). CDR3 amino acids: CASRRAGDDTQYF. Written as DNA, the CDR3 is TGTGCCAGCAGGAGAGCAGGGGATGATACGCAGTATTTT. The full variable domain, with the rest looked up from reference TRBV25-1 and TRBJ2-3, is EADIYQTPRYLVIGTGKKITLECSQTMGHDKMYWYQQDPGMELHLIHYSYGVNSTEKGDLSSESTVSRIRTEHFPLTLESARPSHTSQYLCASRRAGDDTQYFGPGTRLTVL.